In this sample, the clone carrying this T cell receptor (beta chain) turned up a few times. Its antigen is unknown. At one boundary the junction diverges from the germline segment, which might be a read error. This specimen belongs to a study of T cells in localized non-small cell lung cancer. Study-level points and caveats: Adjacent uninvolved lung had the highest clonality, suggesting focused antigen responses. Appearing in adjacent lung were a median approximately 60 of the top 100 tumor clones.

CDR1 is SGHNT and CDR2 is YENEEA in the germline V gene. CDR3 length equals 16 residues. The assay was immunoSEQ multiplex PCR, and TCRdb's table has in-frame clones only and misses some. Of 4,000 or so clones listed, approximately 26% were seen once; the top ten hold about 9.1%. This sample comprised lung tumor tissue, obtained before any cancer treatment. The clonotype comes from a woman aged 35-70 years with stage I lung adenocarcinoma. V usage is TRBV11-3 and J usage is TRBJ1-5; the D gene is possibly TRBD1 (6 bases). The CDR3 sequence: CASSLEDTGWKQPQHF. CDR3 bases: TGTGCCAGCAGCCTAGAAGACACAGGGTGGAAACAGCCCCAGCATTTT. Variable domain in full (rest from reference TRBV11-3 and TRBJ1-5): EAGVVQSPRYKIIEKKQPVAFWCNPISGHNTLYWYLQNLGQGPELLIRYENEEAVDDSQLPKDRFSAERLKGVDSTLKIQPAELGDSAVYLCASSLEDTGWKQPQHFGDGTRLSIL.